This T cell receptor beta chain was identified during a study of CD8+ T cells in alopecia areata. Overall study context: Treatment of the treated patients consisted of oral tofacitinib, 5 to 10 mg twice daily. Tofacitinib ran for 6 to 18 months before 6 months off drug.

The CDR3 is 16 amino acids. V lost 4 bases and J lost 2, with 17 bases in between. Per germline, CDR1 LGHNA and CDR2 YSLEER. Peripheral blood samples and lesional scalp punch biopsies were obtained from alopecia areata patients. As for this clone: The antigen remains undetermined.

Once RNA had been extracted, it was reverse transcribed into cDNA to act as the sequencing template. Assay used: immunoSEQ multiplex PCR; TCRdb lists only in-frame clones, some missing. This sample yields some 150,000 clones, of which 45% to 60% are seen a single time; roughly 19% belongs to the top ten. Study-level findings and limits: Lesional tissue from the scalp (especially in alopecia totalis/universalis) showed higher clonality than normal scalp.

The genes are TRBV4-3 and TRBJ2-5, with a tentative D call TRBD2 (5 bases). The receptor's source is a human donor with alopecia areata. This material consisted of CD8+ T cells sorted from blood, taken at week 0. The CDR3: CASSRLLAAPQETQYF. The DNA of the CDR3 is TGCGCCAGCAGCCGATTGCTAGCCGCCCCTCAAGAGACCCAGTACTTC.